A selection of T cell receptor beta chains follows, all from one sample in a study of T cell clusters in autoimmune cytopenias. TCRdb re-called the multiplex PCR reads; one entry per CDR3 protein, DNA not given. The sample table includes 7,000 or so distinct CDR3 sequences. Separately, the same data were catalogued under a study of T cell repertoires in aging, cancer and after chemotherapy.

The specimen was peripheral blood. The receptor source for this set is a human donor in good health. Both conserved end residues are part of each CDR3. Clone size is given for some rows only: seen once, a few or many times, or a class if the clone is expanded.

size: -; length: 15; V: TRBV19; J: TRBJ1-6; CDR3: CASAQGSLNNSPLHF
size: -; length: 15; V: TRBV6-5; J: TRBJ2-1; CDR3: CASSEGLGQYNEQFF
size: medium-sized; length: 18; V: TRBV12-3/TRBV12-4; J: TRBJ1-5; CDR3: CASSLGDRGPRSNQPQHF
size: -; length: 11; V: TRBV6-2/TRBV6-3; J: TRBJ2-5; CDR3: CASSYPETQYF
size: -; length: 13; V: TRBV6-5; J: TRBJ1-5; CDR3: CAITGDSNQPQHF
size: -; length: 15; V: TRBV10-3; J: TRBJ2-5; CDR3: CAISDARGSQETQYF
size: -; length: 14; V: TRBV6-5; J: TRBJ1-5; CDR3: CASSGPGQGQPQHF
size: medium-sized; length: 14; V: TRBV6-4; J: TRBJ2-7; CDR3: CASSESTSSYEQYF
size: -; length: 13; V: TRBV6-6; J: TRBJ1-4; CDR3: CATYTKANEKLFF
size: -; length: 13; V: TRBV30; J: TRBJ1-5; CDR3: CAWSVQGGQPQHF
size: -; length: 14; V: TRBV20-1; J: TRBJ2-1; CDR3: CSARDRGDGYEQFF
size: -; length: 16; V: TRBV6-6; J: TRBJ1-2; CDR3: CASSPAGTTFVGGYTF
size: -; length: 15; V: TRBV5-5; J: TRBJ2-5; CDR3: CASSPGARGSETQYF
size: -; length: 12; V: TRBV19; J: TRBJ1-1; CDR3: CASSPRRVGAFF
size: medium-sized; length: 14; V: TRBV5-6; J: TRBJ2-5; CDR3: CASSYGAADGTQYF
size: medium-sized; length: 13; V: TRBV27; J: TRBJ1-2; CDR3: CASSHRAGSGYTF
size: medium-sized; length: 12; V: TRBV27; J: TRBJ2-2; CDR3: CASSLGGGELFF
size: -; length: 17; V: TRBV19; J: TRBJ2-5; CDR3: CASSSRNRDRGAETQYF
size: medium-sized; length: 12; V: TRBV19; J: TRBJ1-5; CDR3: CASNSLNQPQHF
size: -; length: 18; V: TRBV19; J: TRBJ1-5; CDR3: CASSIFPSGTGGNQPQHF
size: -; length: 14; V: TRBV20-1; J: TRBJ1-2; CDR3: CSASSHQGNYGYTF
size: -; length: 16; V: TRBV6-4; J: TRBJ2-2; CDR3: CATGRLGGLNTGELFF
size: -; length: 12; V: TRBV6-2/TRBV6-3; J: TRBJ2-3; CDR3: CAGSEGQDTQYF